This paragraph covers one T cell receptor beta chain sequence. These data come from a study of shared clonotypes between healthy human individuals. The naive CD8 subset, CD45RO-negative cells positively selected for CCR7, excluded terminally differentiated effector memory CD45RA+ cells. Assay used: immunoSEQ multiplex PCR; TCRdb lists only in-frame clones, some missing. Of about 2,200,000 clones in the sample, 90% to 95% are singletons; the top ten hold roughly 1.7%. The sequencing input was naive CD8+ T cells from PBMCs. The TCR sequence derives from a man younger than 30 in good health. Some clones in this sample may be carry-over from other donors' samples.

CDR3 protein: CASSLERGQTEAFF. The CDR3 DNA follows: TGTGCCAGCAGCTTAGAAAGGGGGCAGACTGAAGCTTTCTTT. The V and J genes are TRBV7-8 and TRBJ1-1; 7 nucleotides line up with TRBD1. Germline lookup yields CDR1 SGHVS and CDR2 FQNEAQ. CDR3 length: 14 residues. J lost 5 bases, V lost 1 base, and 4 bases had no gene match.